This T cell receptor (beta chain) stems from a study of blood T cell repertoires in COVID-19. Overall study context: From T cells, B-cell-depleted T cells, or PBMCs came the material, which was cDNA or gDNA.

In the source study's methods: Reference gene primers were amplified, and this amplification served to estimate nucleated cell counts. Method: immunoSEQ multiplex PCR; TCRdb's copy keeps in-frame clones and lacks some. Clone size and V and J calls were adopted from that table, with D and trimming inferred from the DNA. The repertoire holds more than 200,000 clones, 88% seen once, with 2% to 2.5% in the top ten. There are 14 residues in the CDR3. Germline CDR1 MNHEY, CDR2 SVGAGI. V lost 0 bases and J lost 11, with 14 bases in between. This sequence joins TRBV6-5 and TRBJ1-5; D not resolved. The receptor comes from a middle-aged woman who had recovered from COVID-19. Input material: peripheral blood. The chain's CDR3 is CASSYSGPSVAQHF. The DNA of the CDR3 is TGTGCCAGCAGTTACTCAGGCCCTAGCGTCGCCCAGCATTTT.